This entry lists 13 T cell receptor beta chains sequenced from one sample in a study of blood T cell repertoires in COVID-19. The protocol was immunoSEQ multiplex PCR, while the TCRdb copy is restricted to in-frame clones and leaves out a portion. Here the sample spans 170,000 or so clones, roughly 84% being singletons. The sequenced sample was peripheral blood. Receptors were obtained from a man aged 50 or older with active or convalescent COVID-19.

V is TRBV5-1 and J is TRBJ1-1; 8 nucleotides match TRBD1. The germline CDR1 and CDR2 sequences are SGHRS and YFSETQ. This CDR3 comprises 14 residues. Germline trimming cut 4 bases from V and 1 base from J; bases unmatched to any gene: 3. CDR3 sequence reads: CASSSGQGNTEAFF. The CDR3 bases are TGCGCCAGCAGCAGTGGACAGGGGAACACTGAAGCTTTCTTT.

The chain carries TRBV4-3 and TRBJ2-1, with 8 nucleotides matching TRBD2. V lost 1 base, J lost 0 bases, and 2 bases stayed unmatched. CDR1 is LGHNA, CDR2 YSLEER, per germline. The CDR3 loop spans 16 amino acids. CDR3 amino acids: CASSQAGTSSYNEQFF. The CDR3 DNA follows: TGCGCCAGCAGCCAAGCAGGGACTAGCTCCTACAATGAGCAGTTCTTC.

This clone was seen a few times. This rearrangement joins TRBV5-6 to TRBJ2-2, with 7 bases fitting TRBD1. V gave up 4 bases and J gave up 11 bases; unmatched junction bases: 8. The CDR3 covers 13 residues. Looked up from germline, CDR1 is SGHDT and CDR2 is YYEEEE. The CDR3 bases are TGTGCCAGCAGCCACGTACAGGGGTTTGAGCTGTTTTTT. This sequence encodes CASSHVQGFELFF.

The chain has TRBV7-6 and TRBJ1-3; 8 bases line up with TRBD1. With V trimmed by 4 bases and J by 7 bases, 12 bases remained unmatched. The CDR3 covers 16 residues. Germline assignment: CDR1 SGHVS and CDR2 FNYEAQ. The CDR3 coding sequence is TGTGCCAGCAGCTCCGACAGGACAGGGAGGGGGAACACCATATATTTT. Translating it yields CASSSDRTGRGNTIYF. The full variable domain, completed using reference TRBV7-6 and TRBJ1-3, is GAGVSQSPRYKVTKRGQDVALRCDPISGHVSLYWYRQALGQGPEFLTYFNYEAQQDKSGLPNDRFSAERPEGSISTLTIQRTEQRDSAMYRCASSSDRTGRGNTIYFGEGSWLTVV.

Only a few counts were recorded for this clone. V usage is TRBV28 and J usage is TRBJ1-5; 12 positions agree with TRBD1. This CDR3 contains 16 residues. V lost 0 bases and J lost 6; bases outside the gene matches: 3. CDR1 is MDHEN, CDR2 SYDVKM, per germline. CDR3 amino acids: CASSLWGQGAIQPQHF. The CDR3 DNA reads TGTGCCAGCAGTTTATGGGGACAGGGGGCCATTCAGCCCCAGCATTTT.

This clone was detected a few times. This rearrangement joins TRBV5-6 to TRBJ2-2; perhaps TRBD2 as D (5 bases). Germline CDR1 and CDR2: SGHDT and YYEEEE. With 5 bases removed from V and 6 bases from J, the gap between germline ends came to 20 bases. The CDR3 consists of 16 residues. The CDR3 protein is CASSRTVGIVAGELFF. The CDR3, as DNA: TGTGCCAGCAGTCGGACGGTCGGGATAGTTGCCGGGGAGCTGTTTTTT.

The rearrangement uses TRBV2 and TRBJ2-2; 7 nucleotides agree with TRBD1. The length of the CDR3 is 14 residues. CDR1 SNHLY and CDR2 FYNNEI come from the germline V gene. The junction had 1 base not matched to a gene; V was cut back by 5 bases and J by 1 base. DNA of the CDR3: TGTGCCAGCAGTCGGACAGGGAACACCGGGGAGCTGTTTTTT. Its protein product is CASSRTGNTGELFF.

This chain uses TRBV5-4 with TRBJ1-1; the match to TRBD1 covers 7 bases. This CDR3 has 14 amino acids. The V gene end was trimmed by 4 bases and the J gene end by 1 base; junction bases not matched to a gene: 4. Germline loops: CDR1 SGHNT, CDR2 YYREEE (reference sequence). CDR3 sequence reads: CASSPGQENTEAFF. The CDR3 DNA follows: TGTGCCAGCAGCCCTGGACAGGAGAACACTGAAGCTTTCTTT.

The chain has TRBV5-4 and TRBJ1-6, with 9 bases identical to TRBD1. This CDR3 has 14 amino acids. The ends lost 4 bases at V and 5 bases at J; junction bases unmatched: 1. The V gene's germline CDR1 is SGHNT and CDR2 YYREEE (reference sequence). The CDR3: CASSRDRDNSPLHF. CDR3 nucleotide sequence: TGTGCCAGCAGCAGGGACAGGGATAATTCACCCCTCCACTTT.

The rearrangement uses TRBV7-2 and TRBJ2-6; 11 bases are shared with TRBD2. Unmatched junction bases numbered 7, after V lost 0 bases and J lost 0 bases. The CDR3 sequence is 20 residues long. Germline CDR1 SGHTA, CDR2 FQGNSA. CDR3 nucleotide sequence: TGTGCCAGCAGCTTAGCGCGGACTAGCGGGTCCAGCTCTGGGGCCAACGTCCTGACTTTC. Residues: CASSLARTSGSSSGANVLTF.

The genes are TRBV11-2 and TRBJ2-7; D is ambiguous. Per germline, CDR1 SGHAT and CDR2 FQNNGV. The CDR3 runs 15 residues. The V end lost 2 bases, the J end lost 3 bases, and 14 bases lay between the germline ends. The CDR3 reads CASSLYARLYYEQYF. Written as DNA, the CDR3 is TGTGCCAGCAGCTTATATGCCAGGCTCTACTACGAGCAGTACTTC. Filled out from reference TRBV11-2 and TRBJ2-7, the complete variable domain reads EAGVAQSPRYKIIEKRQSVAFWCNPISGHATLYWYQQILGQGPKLLIQFQNNGVVDDSQLPKDRFSAERLKGVDSTLKIQPAKLEDSAVYLCASSLYARLYYEQYFGPGTRLTVT.

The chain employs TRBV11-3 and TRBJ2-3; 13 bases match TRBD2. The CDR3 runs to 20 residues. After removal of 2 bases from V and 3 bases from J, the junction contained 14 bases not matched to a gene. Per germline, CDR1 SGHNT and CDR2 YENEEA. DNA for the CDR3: TGTGCCAGCAGCTTAACGGGGCATTGGACTAGCGGGAGTAGTACAGATACGCAGTATTTT. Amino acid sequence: CASSLTGHWTSGSSTDTQYF.

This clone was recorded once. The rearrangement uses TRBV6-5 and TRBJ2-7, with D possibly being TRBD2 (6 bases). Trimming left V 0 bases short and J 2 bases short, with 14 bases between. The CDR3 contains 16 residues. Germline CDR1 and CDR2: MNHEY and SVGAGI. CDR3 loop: CASSYSPSALPYEQYF. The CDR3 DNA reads TGTGCCAGCAGTTACTCGCCTAGCGCGCTACCCTACGAGCAGTACTTC.